This entry lists 5 T cell receptor beta chains sequenced from one sample in a study of T cell responses to AZD1222 COVID-19 vaccine. Clones were read by immunoSEQ multiplex PCR, and TCRdb kept only the in-frame ones, dropping some. The sample has about 100,000 clones; roughly 87% are singletons. Source: peripheral blood, taken on day 0 of MenACWY control vaccination. The receptors were sampled from an adult in good health.

The genes are TRBV28 and TRBJ1-4, with D possibly TRBD1 on 6 matching bases. Germline V gene lookup returns CDR1 MDHEN and CDR2 SYDVKM. The germline V and J ends were trimmed by 5 bases and 5 bases, with 9 bases remaining between them. This CDR3 comprises 13 residues. Written as DNA, the CDR3 is TGTGCCAGCAGTCGGGGGCGGAATGAAAAACTGTTTTTT. Encoded protein: CASSRGRNEKLFF.

This clone showed up just a few times. The chain recombines TRBV24-1 with TRBJ1-2; 9 positions match TRBD1. V was pared by 6 bases and J by 1 base, with 11 bases of the junction left unmatched. The CDR3 runs to 17 residues. Germline V gene data show CDR1 as KGHDR and CDR2 as SFDVKD. Written as DNA, the CDR3 is TGTGCCACCAGTTCGGGACAGGGCTTTCCTCGTAACTATGGCTACACCTTC. Its translation is CATSSGQGFPRNYGYTF.

The V call is TRBV7-2, the J call TRBJ2-7, with D unclear. The CDR3 sequence is 12 residues long. V shed 3 bases and J shed 5 bases, with 8 bases lying between them. Germline V gene data show CDR1 as SGHTA and CDR2 as FQGNSA. CDR3: CASSLMGNEQYF. The CDR3 DNA sequence: TGTGCCAGCAGCTTGATGGGGAACGAGCAGTACTTC.

J is TRBJ1-1 and V is TRBV2; D possibly corresponds to TRBD1 (5 bases). V gave up 2 bases and J gave up 5 bases, with 9 bases separating them. CDR1 is SNHLY, CDR2 FYNNEI, per germline. The CDR3 is 13 residues long. The CDR3 spells CASSEHRGTEAFF. CDR3 bases: TGTGCCAGCAGTGAACACCGGGGGACTGAAGCTTTCTTT.

Written as DNA, the CDR3 is TGTGCCAGCAGCCGCACCGGGACTAGCGGGGGGGGCGAGCAGTTCTTC. Translated, it gives CASSRTGTSGGGEQFF. This chain joins TRBV7-2 and TRBJ2-1, with TRBD2 matching over 16 bases. The ends lost 5 bases at V and 10 bases at J; junction bases unmatched: 8. Germline V gives CDR1 SGHTA, CDR2 FQGNSA. This CDR3 comprises 16 residues.